This TCR beta chain was recovered during a study of blood T cell repertoires in COVID-19. Study-level information: Some COVID-19 samples were acute and others convalescent; all came from the United States, Italy and Spain. The cDNA or gDNA used as material had been derived from T cells, B-cell-depleted T cells, or PBMCs.

In the authors' methods: Researchers report that nucleated cell counts were estimated from reference gene primer amplification. Generated by immunoSEQ multiplex PCR, the TCRdb table keeps only in-frame clones and is missing some. That table furnishes V, J and clone size, whereas the DNA furnished D and trimming. The sample holds some 340,000 clones, more than 70% seen once. This CDR3 is 14 amino acids long. Germline loops: CDR1 LNHDA, CDR2 SQIVND (reference sequence). Losses at the gene ends were 4 bases for V and 3 bases for J; bases not matched to a gene: 3. The origin of this receptor is a man aged 25-45 years with active or convalescent COVID-19. Sequenced sample: peripheral blood. The chain has TRBV19 and TRBJ1-1; 9 bases agree with TRBD1. As DNA, the CDR3 is TGTGCCAGTAGTAGGACAGGGGAGGACACTGAAGCTTTCTTT. Amino acid sequence: CASSRTGEDTEAFF. Filled out from reference TRBV19 and TRBJ1-1, the complete variable domain reads DGGITQSPKYLFRKEGQNVTLSCEQNLNHDAMYWYRQDPGQGLRLIYYSQIVNDFQKGDIAEGYSVSREKKESFPLTVTSAQKNPTAFYLCASSRTGEDTEAFFGQGTRLTVV.